This T cell receptor (beta chain) stems from a study of T cell responses to AZD1222 COVID-19 vaccine. Regarding the study as a whole: Donors in the cohort were predominantly white British and more often female, and clonal diversity was possibly underestimated.

Generated by immunoSEQ multiplex PCR, the TCRdb table keeps only in-frame clones and is missing some. The sample includes around 140,000 clones, about 86% of them seen just once. Second doses at about 4 or about 12 weeks were pooled. The germline CDR1 and CDR2 sequences are MNHEY and SVGAGI. Trimming removed 2 bases at V and 7 bases at J, with 11 bases between. This CDR3 contains 14 residues. On this clone: Its antigen is as yet unknown.

This specimen was peripheral blood, taken 28 days after the second AZD1222 dose. This chain uses TRBV6-5 with TRBJ2-2; D gene ambiguous. This clonotype was sampled from an adult who received the AZD1222 COVID-19 vaccine. This chain's CDR3 is CASSYQVVGGELFF. As DNA, the CDR3 is TGTGCCAGCAGTTACCAGGTGGTTGGCGGGGAGCTGTTTTTT.